This TCR beta chain was identified during a study of T cell responses to AZD1222 COVID-19 vaccine. Study outcomes and limitations: CD4 TCRs linked to vaccination spanned spike, dominating at 160-218 and 743-854. Donors skewed white British and female; clonal diversity was possibly underestimated. A rise in Spike-specific TCR breadth and depth followed two AZD1222 doses.

This CDR3 is 13 amino acids long. The germline gives CDR1 DFQATT, CDR2 SNEGSKA (reference sequence). V was cut by 3 bases and J by 1 base, with 10 bases left in between. Measured with immunoSEQ multiplex PCR; TCRdb has only the in-frame clones, and not every one. There are about 110,000 clones in the sample; approximately 91% occur only once, and roughly 18% lies in the top ten. Regarding this clone: The antigen is undetermined.

The gene calls are TRBV20-1 and TRBJ2-7; D remains unclear. Sequenced material: peripheral blood, taken on day 0 of AZD1222 vaccination. The clonotype comes from an adult in good health. CDR3 DNA sequence: TGCAGTGCTAGTTTGGGTAATTCCTACGAGCAGTACGTC. Its protein is CSASLGNSYEQYV.